The source of this T cell receptor beta chain is a study of T cell responses to AZD1222 COVID-19 vaccine. Study-wide results and caveats: Repertoires were obtained only post-peak T cell response. At study baseline, merely six AZD1222 recipients were seropositive. Following two doses of AZD1222, Spike-specific TCR breadth and depth rose.

Whether given at about 4 or about 12 weeks, second doses were pooled. Using immunoSEQ multiplex PCR, the repertoire was profiled, and TCRdb retains in-frame clones only, with some absent. The sample has some 200,000 clones; approximately 90% are singletons. Comment on this clone: Its antigen is as yet unknown.

This CDR3 has 14 amino acids. Deletions cut 0 bases from V and 4 bases from J, with 10 bases between. CDR1 is SGDLS and CDR2 is YYNGEE in the germline V gene. Material: peripheral blood, obtained 28 days after the second AZD1222 dose. This receptor was obtained from an adult who received the AZD1222 COVID-19 vaccine. V and J are TRBV9 and TRBJ1-2; D gene unclear. As DNA, the CDR3 is TGTGCCAGCAGCGTAGAAGCCGGGTTCTATGGCTACACCTTC. It is translated as CASSVEAGFYGYTF.